A single sample is the source of the 8 T cell receptor beta chains below, sequenced in a study of a mutant IDH1 vaccine in newly diagnosed glioma. Clones were sequenced by immunoSEQ multiplex PCR, and TCRdb holds only the in-frame ones, with some missing. In the table there are around 99,000 clones, around 80% of which are singletons. The time point is: baseline, week 1 (first vaccination visit). The treatment: pre-vaccination baseline after standard-of-care therapy. Here the sequenced sample was PBMCs, taken from a glioma patient treated with radiotherapy, temozolomide or both. The receptors derive from a man in his forties or fifties with glioma.

The rearrangement joins TRBV7-9 to TRBJ2-5; 13 bases map to TRBD2. The CDR3 runs 17 residues. Germline V gene lookup returns CDR1 SEHNR and CDR2 FQNEAQ (reference sequence). The ends lost 5 bases at V and 3 bases at J; junction bases unmatched: 9. CDR3 in amino acids: CASSQRGLAGLKETQYF. The CDR3 region has the DNA TGTGCCAGCAGCCAGCGGGGACTAGCGGGACTCAAAGAGACCCAGTACTTC.

This clone was found a few times. V usage is TRBV27 and J usage is TRBJ2-3; 14 bases align to TRBD2. The V gene end was trimmed by 2 bases and the J gene end by 6 bases; junction bases not matched to a gene: 10. Germline assignment: CDR1 MNHEY and CDR2 SMNVEV (reference sequence). CDR3 length: 18 residues. CDR3 sequence (DNA): TGTGCCAGCAGTTTACCCAGGACTAGCGGGAGGCGGGTGGATACGCAGTATTTT. Translated: CASSLPRTSGRRVDTQYF.

The chain employs TRBV5-4 and TRBJ2-5; D remains ambiguous. V lost 4 bases and J 4 bases, leaving 14 bases between the germline ends. The CDR3 spans 14 residues. Germline V gives CDR1 SGHNT, CDR2 YYREEE (reference sequence). CDR3 in amino acids: CASSATLLGETQYF. Here the CDR3 DNA reads TGTGCCAGCAGCGCGACGTTGCTGGGAGAGACCCAGTACTTC.

This chain connects TRBV29-1 to TRBJ2-7; the D gene is possibly TRBD1 (6 bases). The CDR3 runs 12 residues. Between the trimmed V and J ends, which lost 7 bases and 2 bases, there was a span of 12 bases. Germline-derived CDR1 and CDR2 are SQVTM and ANQGSEA. Written as DNA, the CDR3 is TGCAGCGGACTCAGGGGCCCCTACGAGCAGTACTTC. Its translation: CSGLRGPYEQYF.

V is TRBV27 and J is TRBJ2-1; the match to TRBD2 covers 10 bases. This CDR3 contains 16 residues. Trimming took 5 bases from V and 1 from J; bases not matched to a gene: 5. Germline V CDR1 and CDR2: MNHEY, SMNVEV (reference sequence). CDR3 in DNA: TGTGCCAGCAGTCTCCTAGCGGGAGTATCCTACAATGAGCAGTTCTTC. Amino acids: CASSLLAGVSYNEQFF.

This clone was found a few times. The genes are TRBV9 and TRBJ1-1; 8 bases align to TRBD1. Germline values: CDR1 SGDLS, CDR2 YYNGEE. The CDR3 covers 14 residues. V lost 3 bases and J lost 4; bases outside the gene matches: 5. CDR3 sequence reads: CASSARTGPTEAFF. Written as DNA, the CDR3 is TGTGCCAGCAGCGCACGGACAGGGCCCACTGAAGCTTTCTTT.

This rearrangement joins TRBV7-2 to TRBJ1-2; maybe TRBD1 (5 bases). Germline CDR1 is SGHTA and CDR2 is FQGNSA. This CDR3 has 14 residues. Trimming removed 5 bases from V and 8 bases from J, with 18 bases in between. The CDR3 protein is CASSPGGGQQGYTF. The CDR3 DNA is TGTGCCAGCAGCCCCGGGGGAGGGCAGCAGGGCTACACCTTC.

V is TRBV28 and J is TRBJ1-2; 8 nucleotides line up with TRBD1. The germline CDR1 and CDR2 sequences are MDHEN and SYDVKM. The CDR3 is made up of 15 amino acids. The ends lost 3 bases at V and 0 bases at J; junction bases unmatched: 3. As DNA, the CDR3 is TGTGCCAGCAGTTTTGCAGGGGGCTCTAACTATGGCTACACCTTC. Translated, it gives CASSFAGGSNYGYTF.